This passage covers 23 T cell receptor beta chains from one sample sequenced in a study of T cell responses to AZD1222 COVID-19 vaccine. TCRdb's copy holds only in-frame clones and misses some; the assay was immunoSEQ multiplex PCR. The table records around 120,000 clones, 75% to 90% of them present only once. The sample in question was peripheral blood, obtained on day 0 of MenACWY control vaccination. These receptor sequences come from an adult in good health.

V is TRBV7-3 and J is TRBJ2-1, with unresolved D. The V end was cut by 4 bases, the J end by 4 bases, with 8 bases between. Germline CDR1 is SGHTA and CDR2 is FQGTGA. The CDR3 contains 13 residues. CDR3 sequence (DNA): TGTGCCAGCAGCTCCTCTGAATACAATGAGCAGTTCTTC. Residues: CASSSSEYNEQFF.

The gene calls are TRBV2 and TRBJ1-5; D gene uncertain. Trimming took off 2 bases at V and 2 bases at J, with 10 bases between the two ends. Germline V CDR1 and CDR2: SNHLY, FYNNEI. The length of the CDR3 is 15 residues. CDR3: CASSEWAGGNQPQHF. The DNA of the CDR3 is TGTGCCAGCAGTGAATGGGCCGGGGGCAATCAGCCCCAGCATTTT.

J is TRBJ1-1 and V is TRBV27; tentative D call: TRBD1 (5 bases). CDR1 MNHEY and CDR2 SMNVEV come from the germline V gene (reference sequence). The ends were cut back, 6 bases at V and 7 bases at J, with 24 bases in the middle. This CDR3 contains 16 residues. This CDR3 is CASSPPRGVWVGEAFF. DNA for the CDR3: TGTGCCAGCAGCCCACCCCGGGGGGTCTGGGTTGGTGAAGCTTTCTTT.

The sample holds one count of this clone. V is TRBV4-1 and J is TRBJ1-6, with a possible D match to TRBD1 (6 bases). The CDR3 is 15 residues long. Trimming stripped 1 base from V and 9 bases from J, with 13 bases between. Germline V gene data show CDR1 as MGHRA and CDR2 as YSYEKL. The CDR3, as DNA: TGCGCCAGCAGCCAAGCGGGGGCGGTGTCTTCACCCCTCCACTTT. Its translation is CASSQAGAVSSPLHF.

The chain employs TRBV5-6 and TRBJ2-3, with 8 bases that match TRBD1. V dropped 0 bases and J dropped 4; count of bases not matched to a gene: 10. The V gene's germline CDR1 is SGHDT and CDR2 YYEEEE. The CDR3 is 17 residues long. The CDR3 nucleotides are TGTGCCAGCAGCTTGGTCCTTCGACAGGGGTTCGCAGATACGCAGTATTTT. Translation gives CASSLVLRQGFADTQYF.

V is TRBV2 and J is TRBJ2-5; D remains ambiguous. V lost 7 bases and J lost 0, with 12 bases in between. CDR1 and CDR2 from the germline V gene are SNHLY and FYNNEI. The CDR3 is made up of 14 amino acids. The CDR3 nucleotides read TGTGCCAGCACCATCGTGAGGAACCAAGAGACCCAGTACTTC. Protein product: CASTIVRNQETQYF.

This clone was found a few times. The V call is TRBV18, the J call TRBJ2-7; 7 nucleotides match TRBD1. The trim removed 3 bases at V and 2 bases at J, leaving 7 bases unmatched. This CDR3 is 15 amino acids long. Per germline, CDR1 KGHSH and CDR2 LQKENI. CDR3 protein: CASSPRDRFPYEQYF. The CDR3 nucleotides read TGTGCCAGCTCACCCAGGGACAGATTCCCCTACGAGCAGTACTTC.

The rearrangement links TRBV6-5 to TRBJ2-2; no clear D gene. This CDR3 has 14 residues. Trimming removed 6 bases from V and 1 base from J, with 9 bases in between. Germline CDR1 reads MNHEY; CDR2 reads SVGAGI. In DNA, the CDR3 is TGTGCCAGCAGGGCTACCAGGAACACCGGGGAGCTGTTTTTT. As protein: CASRATRNTGELFF.

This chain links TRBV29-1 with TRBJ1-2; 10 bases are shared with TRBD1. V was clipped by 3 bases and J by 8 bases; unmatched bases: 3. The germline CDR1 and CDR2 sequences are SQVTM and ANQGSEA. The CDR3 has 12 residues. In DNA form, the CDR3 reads TGCAGCGTTGAGAGACAGGGGGCCGGCTACACCTTC. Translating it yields CSVERQGAGYTF. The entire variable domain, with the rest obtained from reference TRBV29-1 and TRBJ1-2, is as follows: SAVISQKPSRDICQRGTSLTIQCQVDSQVTMMFWYRQQPGQSLTLIATANQGSEATYESGFVIDKFPISRPNLTFSTLTVSNMSPEDSSIYLCSVERQGAGYTFGSGTRLTVV.

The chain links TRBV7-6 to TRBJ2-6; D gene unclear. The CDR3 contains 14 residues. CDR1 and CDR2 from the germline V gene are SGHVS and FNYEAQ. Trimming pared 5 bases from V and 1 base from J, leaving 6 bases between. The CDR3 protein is CASSARSGANVLTF. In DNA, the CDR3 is TGTGCCAGCAGCGCCAGGTCTGGGGCCAACGTCCTGACTTTC.

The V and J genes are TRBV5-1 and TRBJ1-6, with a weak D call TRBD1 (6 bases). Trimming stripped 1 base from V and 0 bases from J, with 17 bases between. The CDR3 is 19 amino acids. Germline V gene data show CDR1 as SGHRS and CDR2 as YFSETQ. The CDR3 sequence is CASSLRQGFSSSYNSPLHF. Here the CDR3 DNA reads TGCGCCAGCAGCTTGAGGCAGGGGTTCTCCAGCTCCTATAATTCACCCCTCCACTTT. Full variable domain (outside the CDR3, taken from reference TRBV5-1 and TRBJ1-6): KAGVTQTPRYLIKTRGQQVTLSCSPISGHRSVSWYQQTPGQGLQFLFEYFSETQRNKGNFPGRFSGRQFSNSRSEMNVSTLELGDSALYLCASSLRQGFSSSYNSPLHFGNGTRLTVT.

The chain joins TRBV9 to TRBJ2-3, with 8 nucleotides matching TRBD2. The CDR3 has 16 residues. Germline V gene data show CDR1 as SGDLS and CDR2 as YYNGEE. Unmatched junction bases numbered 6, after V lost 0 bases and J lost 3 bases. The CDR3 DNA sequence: TGTGCCAGCAGCGTAGAATTAGCGGGGACGACAGATACGCAGTATTTT. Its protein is CASSVELAGTTDTQYF.

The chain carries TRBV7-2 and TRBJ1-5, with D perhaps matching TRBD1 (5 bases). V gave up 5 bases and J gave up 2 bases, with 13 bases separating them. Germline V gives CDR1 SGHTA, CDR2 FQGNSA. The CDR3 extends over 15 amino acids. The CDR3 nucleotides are TGTGCCAGCAGCGTAGGGGTATTCGGCAATCAGCCCCAGCATTTT. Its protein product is CASSVGVFGNQPQHF.

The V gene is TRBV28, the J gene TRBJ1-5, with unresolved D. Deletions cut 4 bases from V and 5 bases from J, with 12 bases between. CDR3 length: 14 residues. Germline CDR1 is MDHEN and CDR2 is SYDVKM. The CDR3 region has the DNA TGTGCCAGCAGTTCCCCGCCAGATGATCAGCCCCAGCATTTT. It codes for CASSSPPDDQPQHF.

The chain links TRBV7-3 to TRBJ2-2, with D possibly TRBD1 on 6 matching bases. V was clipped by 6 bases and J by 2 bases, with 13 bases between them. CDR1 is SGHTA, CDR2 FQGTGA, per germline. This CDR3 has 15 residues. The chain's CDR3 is CASRRGHQNTGELFF. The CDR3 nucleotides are TGTGCCAGCAGAAGGGGACACCAAAACACCGGGGAGCTGTTTTTT.

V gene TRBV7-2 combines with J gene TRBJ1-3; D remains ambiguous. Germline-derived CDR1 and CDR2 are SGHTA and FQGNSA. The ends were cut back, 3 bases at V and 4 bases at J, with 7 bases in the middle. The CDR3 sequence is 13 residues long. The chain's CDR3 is CASSFGPGNTIYF. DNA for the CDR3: TGTGCCAGCAGCTTTGGTCCGGGAAACACCATATATTTT.

CDR3 in DNA: TGTGCCAGCAGGGTAGGGGACAGCCGTAACACTGAAGCTTTCTTT. It yields the protein CASRVGDSRNTEAFF. The rearrangement joins TRBV11-1 to TRBJ1-1; the match to TRBD1 covers 7 bases. This CDR3 has 15 amino acids. Germline values: CDR1 SGHAT, CDR2 FQDESV (reference sequence). With 6 bases clipped from V and 2 bases from J, the junction kept 9 bases outside the gene matches. Complete variable domain (other parts from reference TRBV11-1 and TRBJ1-1): EAEVAQSPRYKITEKSQAVAFWCDPISGHATLYWYRQILGQGPELLVQFQDESVVDDSQLPKDRFSAERLKGVDSTLKIQPAELGDSAMYLCASRVGDSRNTEAFFGQGTRLTVV.

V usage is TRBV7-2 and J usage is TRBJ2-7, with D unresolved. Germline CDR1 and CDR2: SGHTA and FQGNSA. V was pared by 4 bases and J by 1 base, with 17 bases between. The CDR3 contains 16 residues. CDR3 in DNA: TGTGCCAGCAGCTCGACGTCTGTCATCTTTTCCTACGAGCAGTACTTC. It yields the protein CASSSTSVIFSYEQYF.

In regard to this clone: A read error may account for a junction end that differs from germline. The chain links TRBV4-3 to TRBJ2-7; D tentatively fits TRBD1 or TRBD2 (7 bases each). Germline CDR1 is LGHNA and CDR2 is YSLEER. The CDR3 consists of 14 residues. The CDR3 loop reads CARSHAQGGGEQYF. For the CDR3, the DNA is TGCGCCCGCAGCCACGCCCAGGGGGGGGGCGAGCAGTACTTC.

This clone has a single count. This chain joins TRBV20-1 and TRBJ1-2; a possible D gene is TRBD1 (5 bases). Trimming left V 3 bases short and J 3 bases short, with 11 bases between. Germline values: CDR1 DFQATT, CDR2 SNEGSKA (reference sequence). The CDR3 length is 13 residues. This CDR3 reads CSASKTGDYGYTF. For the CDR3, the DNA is TGCAGTGCTAGTAAAACAGGAGACTATGGCTACACCTTC.

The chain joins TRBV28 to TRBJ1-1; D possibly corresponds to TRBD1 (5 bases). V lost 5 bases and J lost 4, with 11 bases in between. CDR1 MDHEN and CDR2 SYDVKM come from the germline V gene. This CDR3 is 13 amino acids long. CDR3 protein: CASSRGHPTEAFF. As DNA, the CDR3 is TGTGCCAGCAGTAGAGGACATCCCACTGAAGCTTTCTTT.

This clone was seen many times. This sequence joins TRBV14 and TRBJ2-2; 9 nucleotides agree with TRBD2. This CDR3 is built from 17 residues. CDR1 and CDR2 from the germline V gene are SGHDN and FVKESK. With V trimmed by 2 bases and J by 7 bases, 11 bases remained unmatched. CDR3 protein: CASSQFLAGGPGGELFF. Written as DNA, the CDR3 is TGTGCCAGCAGCCAATTCCTCGCGGGGGGGCCCGGCGGGGAGCTGTTTTTT.

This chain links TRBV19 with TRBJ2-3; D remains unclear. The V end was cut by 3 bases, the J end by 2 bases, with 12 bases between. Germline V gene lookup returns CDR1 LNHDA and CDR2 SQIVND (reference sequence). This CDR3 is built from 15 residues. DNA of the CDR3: TGTGCCAGTAGTATTTGGCAGGATATCACAGATACGCAGTATTTT. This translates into CASSIWQDITDTQYF.